This T cell receptor beta chain appears in the sequencing data of a study of regulatory T cells in long-lasting Graves disease. For TCR beta, libraries came from iRepertoire HTBI primers and Arm-PCR of CDR3 regions. TCRdb used MiXCR to reprocess the multiplex PCR reads, holding one entry per CDR3 protein. Of roughly 450,000 distinct CDR3 sequences in the sample, around 22% were seen once. Per germline, CDR1 SQVTM and CDR2 ANQGSEA. The CDR3 contains 16 residues. J was trimmed by 0 bases and V by 4 bases; bases with no gene match: 11. As to time point: persistent/refractory GD, antithyroid drugs over 5 years with positive TRAb. Extracted RNA from PBMCs served as the source of the TCR library.

This receptor was obtained from a female donor with Graves disease. The sample here was peripheral blood mononuclear cells (PBMCs), taken when the disease was refractory, from a patient treated with antithyroid drugs. This chain connects TRBV29-1 to TRBJ2-7; 8 bases align to TRBD2. The DNA for the CDR3 is TGCAGCGTTGTAGGTGCTGGGAGCGGGAGCTCCTACGAGCAGTACTTC. It is translated as CSVVGAGSGSSYEQYF.